This TCR beta chain comes out of a study of T-cell memory formation after mild COVID-19. TCRalpha and TCRbeta libraries used 5'RACE with constant-segment primers and UMIs. TCRdb recomputed calls from the 5' RACE reads with MiXCR, one row per CDR3 protein. The sample has 350,000 to 550,000 distinct CDR3 sequences, roughly 17% seen once. With 5 bases clipped from V and 0 bases from J, the junction kept 4 bases outside the gene matches. Germline assignment: CDR1 SNHLY and CDR2 FYNNEI. CDR3 length equals 17 residues. The chain is built from TRBV2 and TRBJ2-6, with TRBD1 matching 10 bases. This TCR came from a man aged 18 to 29 who had mild COVID-19 (a few samples of this study predate the infection). Cell type and time point are not known. Sequenced input: PBMCs or a T cell subset sorted from them (not recorded which). The CDR3 nucleotides are TGTGCCAGCAGTCGGGACAGGGGACGCTCTGGGGCCAACGTCCTGACTTTC. Translating it yields CASSRDRGRSGANVLTF.